These T cell receptor beta chains were read from a single sample in a study of regulatory T cells in long-lasting Graves disease. MiXCR, run by TCRdb on the multiplex PCR reads, gives a single entry per CDR3 protein. The repertoire holds approximately 540,000 distinct CDR3 sequences, with around 11% as singletons. The sample also formed part of further work on T cells in Graves' hyperthyroidism and ophthalmopathy.

The sample consisted of peripheral blood mononuclear cells (PBMCs), taken at new diagnosis, from a patient treated with antithyroid drugs. The receptor set was obtained from a woman aged 25-40 years with Graves disease. CDR3s include the opening cysteine and the closing phenylalanine or tryptophan. The order of the fields is J gene, V gene, clone size, D gene, CDR3 protein, CDR3 DNA. D genes are given only for firm matches. Clone sizes are given selectively: once, few, many, or a class where the clone is expanded.

>TRBJ2-3|TRBV4-3|.|TRBD2
CASSQQTSGKDTQYF
TGCGCCAGCAGCCAACAGACTAGCGGGAAAGATACGCAGTATTTT
>TRBJ2-7|TRBV6-1|many|.
CASSEDRLSSYEQYF
TGTGCCAGCAGTGAAGACCGACTGAGCTCCTACGAGCAGTACTTC
>TRBJ2-1|TRBV7-3|.|.
CASAAYSSEQFF
TGTGCCAGCGCGGCGTATAGTAGTGAGCAGTTCTTC
>TRBJ2-7|TRBV5-1|few|TRBD1
CASSLVTGVTYEQYF
TGCGCCAGCAGCTTGGTTACAGGGGTGACCTACGAGCAGTACTTC
>TRBJ1-2|TRBV20-1|many|.
CSASPQGGGYTF
TGCAGTGCTTCACCCCAGGGAGGTGGCTACACCTTC
>TRBJ2-1|TRBV9|many|TRBD2
CASSEGLADHEQFF
TGTGCCAGCAGCGAGGGACTAGCGGATCATGAGCAGTTCTTC
>TRBJ2-1|TRBV9|many|TRBD2
CASSATSRNEQFF
TGTGCCAGCAGCGCGACTAGCCGGAATGAGCAGTTCTTC
>TRBJ2-6|TRBV19|few|TRBD2
CASRRASGRSGANVLTF
TGTGCCAGCAGGCGGGCTAGCGGACGCTCTGGGGCCAACGTCCTGACTTTC
>TRBJ2-1|TRBV5-1|few|TRBD1
CASSLIKQGVHNEQFF
TGCGCCAGCAGCTTAATCAAACAGGGGGTACACAATGAGCAGTTCTTC
>TRBJ2-1|TRBV20-1|many|TRBD2
CSASGAGVIHEQFF
TGCAGTGCCAGCGGTGCGGGAGTTATACATGAGCAGTTCTTC
>TRBJ2-1|TRBV20-1|.|.
CSGVEGEVANEQFF
TGCAGTGGGGTGGAGGGAGAAGTCGCCAATGAGCAGTTCTTC
>TRBJ2-1|TRBV7-8|.|.
CASSLRYQQFF
TGTGCCAGCAGCTTACGATATCAGCAGTTCTTC
>TRBJ2-1|TRBV20-1|.|TRBD2
CSARGLARRGFYNEQFF
TGCAGTGCCCGCGGACTAGCGAGAAGGGGTTTCTACAATGAGCAGTTCTTC
>TRBJ2-5|TRBV28|.|TRBD2
CTSSRLAGGKETQYF
TGTACCAGCAGTAGACTAGCGGGAGGCAAAGAGACCCAGTACTTC